Sequencing of this TCR beta chain was carried out in a study of T-cell memory formation after mild COVID-19. After 5'RACE with constant-segment primers, TCR alpha and TCR beta cDNA libraries carrying sample barcodes and UMIs were obtained. MiXCR was run by TCRdb on the 5' RACE reads, yielding one entry per CDR3 protein. The data hold about half a million distinct CDR3 sequences, with about 20% observed a single time. Germline values: CDR1 SGHTA, CDR2 FQGNSA. This CDR3 is built from 17 residues. V gave up 5 bases and J gave up 2 bases; unmatched junction bases: 13. Study results and limitations: Among clones peaking at day 37 in the second wave, SARS-CoV-2 specificity remained unconfirmed.

This clonotype was detected a few times. The antigen is undetermined. The chain recombines TRBV7-2 with TRBJ2-5; TRBD2 matches at 8 bases. Sequencing was performed on PBMCs or a T cell subset sorted from them (not recorded which). This clonotype was sampled from an adult woman who had mild COVID-19 (a few samples of this study predate the infection). Cell type and time point are not known. DNA for the CDR3: TGTGCCAGCAGCCCCGGAAAGACTAGCGTTGATCAAGAGACCCAGTACTTC. Residues: CASSPGKTSVDQETQYF.